The next 32 T cell receptor beta chains were all read from a single sample in a study of blood T cell repertoires in COVID-19. Clones were read by immunoSEQ multiplex PCR, and TCRdb kept only the in-frame ones, dropping some. The sample lists about 440,000 clones, 70% to 90% occurring once. Sample: PBMCs or T cells enriched from blood (not recorded which). Receptors were obtained from a young woman with acute COVID-19.

The chain is built from TRBV9 and TRBJ2-1; 9 positions match TRBD1. Germline trimming cut 4 bases from V and 6 bases from J; bases unmatched to any gene: 5. The CDR3 sequence is 14 residues long. Germline V gene data show CDR1 as SGDLS and CDR2 as YYNGEE. The CDR3 coding sequence is TGTGCCAGCAGCAACCGGGACAGGGCCAATGAGCAGTTCTTC. Translating it yields CASSNRDRANEQFF. Full variable domain (remainder filled in from reference TRBV9 and TRBJ2-1): DSGVTQTPKHLITATGQRVTLRCSPRSGDLSVYWYQQSLDQGLQFLIQYYNGEERAKGNILERFSAQQFPDLHSELNLSSLELGDSALYFCASSNRDRANEQFFGPGTRLTVL.

V is TRBV7-9 and J is TRBJ2-2; 11 bases align to TRBD2. Trimming cost V 8 bases and J 2 bases; bases outside gene matches: 1. The CDR3 loop spans 14 amino acids. Per the germline V gene, CDR1 is SEHNR and CDR2 is FQNEAQ (reference sequence). DNA for the CDR3: TGTGCCAGCCGACTAGCGGGAAACACCGGGGAGCTGTTTTTT. Translated: CASRLAGNTGELFF.

V and J are TRBV5-6 and TRBJ2-1; no reliable D call. Germline lookup yields CDR1 SGHDT and CDR2 YYEEEE. V was cut by 6 bases and J by 9 bases, with 13 bases left in between. CDR3 length equals 12 residues. The CDR3 nucleotides are TGTGCCAGCACCCCCGTCGGTGGTGAGCAGTTCTTC. Protein product: CASTPVGGEQFF. Using reference TRBV5-6 and TRBJ2-1 for the parts outside the CDR3, the full variable domain is DAGVTQSPTHLIKTRGQQVTLRCSPKSGHDTVSWYQQALGQGPQFIFQYYEEEERQRGNFPDRFSGHQFPNYSSELNVNALLLGDSALYLCASTPVGGEQFFGPGTRLTVL.

V gene TRBV30 combines with J gene TRBJ2-1; 11 nucleotides match TRBD2. Germline CDR1 and CDR2: GTSNPN and SVGIG (reference sequence). With 6 bases clipped from V and 3 bases from J, the junction kept 10 bases outside the gene matches. The CDR3 spans 16 residues. CDR3 sequence reads: CACYVVGTSGYNEQFF. DNA for the CDR3: TGTGCCTGCTACGTTGTGGGGACTAGCGGCTACAATGAGCAGTTCTTC.

The J gene is TRBJ1-4, the V gene TRBV30; D is undetermined. This CDR3 spans 14 amino acids. Germline CDR1 and CDR2: GTSNPN and SVGIG (reference sequence). The V and J ends lost 4 bases and 7 bases respectively, with 16 bases between them. The CDR3 loop is CAWNILGVGEKLFF. CDR3 in DNA: TGTGCCTGGAACATACTAGGAGTGGGTGAAAAACTGTTTTTT.

The V and J genes are TRBV10-1 and TRBJ2-3; 7 nucleotides agree with TRBD2. Unmatched junction bases numbered 8, after V lost 2 bases and J lost 3 bases. The CDR3 loop spans 16 amino acids. Germline V CDR1 and CDR2: WNHNN, SYGVQD (reference sequence). In DNA form, the CDR3 reads TGCGCCAGCAGTGAGGGACTAGTTTTCCCGACAGATACGCAGTATTTT. Protein product: CASSEGLVFPTDTQYF.

V is TRBV5-1 and J is TRBJ2-1; tentatively, D is TRBD2 (6 bases). Per germline, CDR1 SGHRS and CDR2 YFSETQ. The CDR3 spans 14 residues. V lost 10 bases to trimming and J lost 3 bases, with 17 bases between them. CDR3 in DNA: TGCGCCTCCGCTCGGGGAGGAATCTACAATGAGCAGTTCTTC. It specifies CASARGGIYNEQFF.

With respect to this clone: This sample also contains other DNA sequences that code for the same CDR3. J is TRBJ1-6 and V is TRBV3-1 (or the pseudogene TRBV3-2); D call uncertain. Germline V gives CDR1 LGHDT, CDR2 YNNKEL (reference sequence). V dropped 1 base and J dropped 2 bases, with 3 bases sitting between them. This CDR3 spans 14 amino acids. The CDR3 DNA sequence: TGTGCCAGCAGCCAAGCTACCTATAATTCACCCCTCCACTTT. Its protein product is CASSQATYNSPLHF.

The rearrangement links TRBV18 to TRBJ2-7; maybe TRBD1 (5 bases). There are 15 residues in the CDR3. Germline CDR1 KGHSH, CDR2 LQKENI. Trimming stripped 5 bases from V and 0 bases from J, with 14 bases between. The CDR3 DNA reads as TGTGCCAGCTCATCTCGGACATGGGTCTCCTACGAGCAGTACTTC. It translates to CASSSRTWVSYEQYF.

CDR3 region: CASSVPLMRQGARNEQFF. The CDR3 bases are TGTGCCAGCAGTGTACCCTTGATGAGGCAGGGGGCACGGAATGAGCAGTTCTTC. This chain joins TRBV2 and TRBJ2-1; 8 bases map to TRBD1. Germline V gene sequence: CDR1 SNHLY, CDR2 FYNNEI. Trimming took 4 bases from V and 7 from J; bases not matched to a gene: 18. The CDR3 contains 18 residues.

This sequence joins TRBV5-1 and TRBJ1-2; D is ambiguous. CDR3 size: 13 residues. In germline, CDR1 is SGHRS, CDR2 YFSETQ. V was pared by 6 bases and J by 8 bases, with 17 bases between. Written as DNA, the CDR3 is TGCGCCAGCACAACGGGGTCTGAACAAGGCTACACCTTC. Translated, it gives CASTTGSEQGYTF. Supplemented by reference TRBV5-1 and TRBJ1-2, the full variable domain reads KAGVTQTPRYLIKTRGQQVTLSCSPISGHRSVSWYQQTPGQGLQFLFEYFSETQRNKGNFPGRFSGRQFSNSRSEMNVSTLELGDSALYLCASTTGSEQGYTFGSGTRLTVV.

V and J are TRBV19 and TRBJ2-7; TRBD2 might be the D (5 bases). Germline V gene data show CDR1 as LNHDA and CDR2 as SQIVND (reference sequence). This CDR3 is 14 amino acids long. V gave up 1 base and J gave up 0 bases, with 7 bases separating them. CDR3 nucleotide sequence: TGTGCCAGTAGTATAGTACGGGACTCCTACGAGCAGTACTTC. It is translated as CASSIVRDSYEQYF.

The J gene is TRBJ2-1, the V gene TRBV29-1; D may be TRBD1 (6 bases). Trimming removed 7 bases at V and 8 bases at J, with 15 bases between. The CDR3 totals 12 residues. CDR1 SQVTM and CDR2 ANQGSEA come from the germline V gene. The CDR3 DNA reads as TGCAGCGCCCCCCGCAGGGGTGATGAGCAGTTCTTC. It codes for CSAPRRGDEQFF.

A remark on this clone: Distinct nucleotide sequences in the sample also encode this CDR3. The chain has TRBV14 and TRBJ1-4; maybe TRBD1 (5 bases). CDR1 and CDR2 (germline): SGHDN, FVKESK. CDR3 length: 12 amino acids. Trimming shortened V by 1 base and J by 8 bases, and 5 bases separated the two germline ends. For the CDR3, the DNA is TGTGCCAGCAGCCAAGGGGGCGAAAAACTGTTTTTT. Residues: CASSQGGEKLFF.

The chain has TRBV28 and TRBJ1-4, with TRBD1 matching over 7 bases. The V segment lost 6 bases and the J segment 6 bases; nucleotides outside the gene matches: 4. The CDR3 runs 13 residues. CDR1 and CDR2 from the germline V gene are MDHEN and SYDVKM. CDR3 coding DNA: TGTGCCAGCAGGACAGGGCCTGATGAAAAACTGTTTTTT. Translated: CASRTGPDEKLFF.

The chain combines TRBV4-1 with TRBJ2-7, with 10 nucleotides matching TRBD1. This CDR3 comprises 15 residues. Germline-derived CDR1 and CDR2 are MGHRA and YSYEKL. V trimming: 5 bases; J trimming: 1 base; junction bases outside the gene matches: 5. For the CDR3, the DNA is TGCGCCAGCAGCGAGGGACAGGGGACTTCCTACGAGCAGTACTTC. Translation gives CASSEGQGTSYEQYF.

Only one count was recorded for this clone. The genes are TRBV4-2 and TRBJ2-3, with TRBD2 identical over 13 bases. Trimming at V came to 2 bases and at J to 3 bases, leaving 11 bases not matched to a gene. This CDR3 spans 19 amino acids. The germline V gene encodes CDR1 LGHNA and CDR2 YNFKEQ. The DNA of the CDR3 is TGTGCCAGCAGCCAAATAAGCACTAGCGGGGGGGCCAGGACAGATACGCAGTATTTT. It encodes CASSQISTSGGARTDTQYF.

There are a few counts of this clone. The rearrangement links TRBV12-3 or TRBV12-4 to TRBJ2-7, with D uncertain. V dropped 6 bases and J dropped 3 bases, with 12 bases sitting between them. The CDR3 is made up of 13 amino acids. Here the CDR3 DNA reads TGTGCCAGCAGCGGTGGTGCGTACTACGAGCAGTACTTC. This encodes CASSGGAYYEQYF.

The rearrangement uses TRBV6-2 or TRBV6-3 and TRBJ2-1; no definite D call. The V gene's germline CDR1 is MNHEY and CDR2 SVGEGT. V dropped 5 bases and J dropped 11 bases, with 13 bases sitting between them. The length of the CDR3 is 12 residues. This CDR3 is CASSAHEPQQFF. DNA for the CDR3: TGTGCCAGCAGTGCCCATGAGCCACAGCAGTTCTTC.

The chain couples TRBV9 to TRBJ1-2, with D unclear. The V end lost 3 bases, the J end lost 0 bases, and 6 bases lay between the germline ends. This CDR3 comprises 13 residues. Germline assignment: CDR1 SGDLS and CDR2 YYNGEE. The CDR3 DNA is TGTGCCAGCAGCGGGACTACTAACTATGGCTACACCTTC. Translated, it gives CASSGTTNYGYTF.

The chain employs TRBV11-2 and TRBJ1-3; D is ambiguous. Germline V gene data show CDR1 as SGHAT and CDR2 as FQNNGV. Trimming cost V 0 bases and J 8 bases, with 8 bases left between them. This CDR3 is built from 13 residues. CDR3 residues: CASSLDNGYTIYF. As DNA, the CDR3 is TGTGCCAGCAGCTTAGATAACGGGTACACCATATATTTT.

V gene TRBV2 combines with J gene TRBJ1-6, with D perhaps matching TRBD1 (6 bases). Between the trimmed V and J ends, which lost 6 bases and 7 bases, there was a span of 19 bases. Germline assignment: CDR1 SNHLY and CDR2 FYNNEI. This CDR3 is 16 amino acids long. The CDR3 region is CASRRSVLGQNSPLHF. CDR3 coding DNA: TGTGCCAGCAGACGATCTGTATTGGGACAAAATTCACCCCTCCACTTT.

This chain joins TRBV2 and TRBJ2-7; D gene ambiguous. V was clipped by 8 bases and J by 7 bases, with 18 bases between them. Germline V gene lookup returns CDR1 SNHLY and CDR2 FYNNEI. The CDR3 is 13 residues long. This CDR3 reads CASSKPAQREQYF. CDR3 bases: TGTGCCAGCTCGAAACCCGCCCAGCGAGAGCAGTACTTC.

V and J are TRBV28 and TRBJ2-4; TRBD2 might be the D (6 bases). This CDR3 has 16 amino acids. Trimming took off 7 bases at V and 0 bases at J, with 16 bases between the two ends. In germline, CDR1 is MDHEN, CDR2 SYDVKM. As DNA, the CDR3 is TGTGCCAGCAACCTATCCGACGGGAGAGCCAAAAACATTCAGTACTTC. This gives the protein CASNLSDGRAKNIQYF.

This clone was recorded only once. The J gene is TRBJ2-7, the V gene TRBV7-3; TRBD1 matches at 9 bases. The V gene's germline CDR1 is SGHTA and CDR2 FQGTGA. This CDR3 has 15 amino acids. The trim removed 2 bases at V and 1 base at J, leaving 3 bases unmatched. The CDR3 DNA sequence: TGTGCCAGCAGCTTAGAAGGGACAGGGTCCTACGAGCAGTACTTC. Protein: CASSLEGTGSYEQYF.

This sequence joins TRBV20-1 and TRBJ1-5; D remains unclear. The CDR3 spans 11 residues. Germline assignment: CDR1 DFQATT and CDR2 SNEGSKA (reference sequence). Trimming cost V 4 bases and J 5 bases, with 6 bases left between them. CDR3 amino acids: CSAKVDQPQHF. The CDR3, as DNA: TGCAGTGCTAAAGTAGATCAGCCCCAGCATTTT.

The rearrangement uses TRBV9 and TRBJ2-5; D is undetermined. The germline CDR1 and CDR2 sequences are SGDLS and YYNGEE. V lost 0 bases and J 1 base, leaving 13 bases between the germline ends. The CDR3 covers 16 residues. The chain's CDR3 is CASSVGTTRTQETQYF. CDR3 in DNA: TGTGCCAGCAGCGTAGGTACTACCCGAACCCAAGAGACCCAGTACTTC.

The chain employs TRBV11-3 and TRBJ2-5, with TRBD2 identical over 9 bases. Germline V gene sequence: CDR1 SGHNT, CDR2 YENEEA. J lost 5 bases, V lost 4 bases, and 20 bases had no gene match. This CDR3 is built from 19 residues. The chain's CDR3 is CASSSRGGRRGGPKETQYF. The CDR3 nucleotides are TGTGCCAGCAGCTCGAGAGGAGGTCGGCGGGGGGGACCCAAGGAGACCCAGTACTTC.

This clone showed up just a few times. The V and J genes are TRBV19 and TRBJ1-5; 7 bases align to TRBD1. Germline V gene data show CDR1 as LNHDA and CDR2 as SQIVND (reference sequence). The CDR3 runs 14 residues. V was pared by 7 bases and J by 3 bases, with 6 bases of the junction left unmatched. CDR3 region: CASTRQGHNQPQHF. CDR3 DNA: TGTGCCAGTACGAGACAGGGCCACAATCAGCCCCAGCATTTT.

This chain uses TRBV3-1 (or the pseudogene TRBV3-2) with TRBJ1-3; 7 bases are a match to TRBD1. V was clipped by 2 bases and J by 2 bases; unmatched bases: 3. Germline values: CDR1 LGHDT, CDR2 YNNKEL (reference sequence). This CDR3 spans 15 amino acids. The CDR3 DNA follows: TGTGCCAGCAGCCAAAAAGGGACAGCTGGAAACACCATATATTTT. This translates into CASSQKGTAGNTIYF.

The DNA of the CDR3 is TGTGCCAGCAGCCCCTCAACGGGACTCAGGAACACTGAAGCTTTCTTT. Its translation is CASSPSTGLRNTEAFF. This rearrangement joins TRBV3-1 (or the pseudogene TRBV3-2) to TRBJ1-1, with a weak D call TRBD1 (5 bases). CDR1 and CDR2 (germline): LGHDT, YNNKEL (reference sequence). This CDR3 region has 16 residues. V was trimmed by 4 bases and J by 1 base, leaving 16 bases between them.

This clone came up once. The rearrangement joins TRBV5-1 to TRBJ2-1, with 8 positions matching TRBD2. CDR3 size: 14 residues. Germline loops: CDR1 SGHRS, CDR2 YFSETQ. V dropped 2 bases and J dropped 8; count of bases not matched to a gene: 6. CDR3 DNA: TGCGCCAGCAGCTTCGGGGGGGCCTGGGATGAGCAGTTCTTC. Translated, it gives CASSFGGAWDEQFF.